The text below deals with one TCR beta chain. The sample holds no much larger clone one base away, and base qualities are not on file. From a lookup of the germline V gene, CDR1 and CDR2 are MNHNS and SASEGT. The cysteine opens and the phenylalanine closes a CDR3 of 16 amino acids. The kept DNA is CDR3 alone, 48 bases in frame from the first base. V and J are trimmed by 2 bases and 7 bases, and the gene matches miss 7 bases of the junction. These data originate in a study of T cells in tuberculosis (dated by TCRdb to the late 2010s). Study-wide context: To characterize T cells specific for the mycobacterial lipid antigen glucose monomycolate (GMM), the study used CD1B tetramers together with high-throughput TCR immunosequencing. Broader findings and caveats from the paper: The stringent sort gate may have missed T cells binding the CD1B-GMM tetramer with low affinity.

PBMC were thawed, rested overnight, stained with GMM-loaded CD1B tetramer, a Live/Dead dye and anti-CD3, and then sorted on a FACS Aria II. The CD1B tetramers were loaded with C32 glucose monomycolate that had been purified from Rhodococcus equi. Before cryopreservation, the PBMC later used for tetramer sorting had been depleted of CD14-expressing monocytes as part of a separate study. Around 100,000 tetramer-negative cells were sorted from each donor and analyzed alongside the tetramer-positive cells. Antigen-specific T cells were sorted from four healthy South African adults using GMM-loaded CD1B tetramers. Because TCR-alpha and TCR-beta chains were sequenced unpaired, no information on chain pairing was available. The immunoSEQ multiplex PCR assay was used to generate TCR libraries, with TCR-beta and/or TCR-alpha/delta assays applied to each sample. The amplified TCR libraries were sequenced using the Illumina high-throughput platform. From the authors' description of their analysis: Clustering and dimensionality reduction relied on pairwise TCRdist distances among GMM-specific receptors from T cells that were either sorted ex vivo or expanded in vitro. Sequence motifs, defined by gene usage and CDR3 content, were tested for enrichment in tetramer-positive compared with tetramer-negative populations. What TCRdb holds here is the immuneACCESS table cut down to in-frame rearrangements. Part of the clones is not present; checked against another copy, under half of the missing clones reflect an unresolved V gene, and the others are unexplained. For V, J and clone size, that table is used; D and trimming come from the DNA. The sample table holds 50,000 or so clones, of which 88% were seen once. The ten largest clonotypes hold around a fifth of the sample.

This sequence originates from an adult woman with latent tuberculosis. Sequenced input: CD1b-GMM tetramer-negative cells sorted from PBMCs. What this sample's cell subset or site label stands for: T cells not binding CD1B-GMM tetramer, sorted from same donor. The rearrangement combines TRBV6-1 with TRBJ2-1; the central 11 bases match TRBD2. This receptor has the CDR3 CASSENRGLAVNEQFF. The DNA reads TGTGCCAGCAGTGAAAACCGGGGACTAGCGGTTAATGAGCAGTTCTTC.